Listed below are T cell receptor beta chains from one sample, sequenced in a study of T cell repertoires in cytomegalovirus infection. TCRdb reanalysed the reads using MiXCR and keeps one entry per CDR3 protein. The sample contains roughly 310,000 distinct CDR3 sequences, roughly 16% of which appear only once. Source material: PBMCs. The receptors come from a human donor in good health (CMV status not recorded). Some clones in this sample may be carry-over from other donors' samples. Both conserved end residues are part of each CDR3. Fields, in order: D gene, V gene, J gene, clone size, CDR3 protein, CDR3 DNA. The D gene is left open where the match is weak. Only some rows state a clone size, as once, few, many or a class for expanded clones.

D: .
V: TRBV7-8
J: TRBJ1-2
size: many
CDR3: CASSRRTDNYGYTF
DNA: TGTGCCAGCAGCCGTAGGACGGATAACTATGGCTACACCTTC

D: .
V: TRBV7-6
J: TRBJ1-4
size: .
CDR3: CASSFVASGFGRANEKLFF
DNA: TGTGCCAGCAGCTTTGTAGCATCTGGATTCGGGCGAGCTAATGAAAAACTGTTTTTT

D: .
V: TRBV6-6
J: TRBJ1-1
size: .
CDR3: CASSPDTWGIEAFF
DNA: TGTGCCAGCAGTCCCGACACTTGGGGGATTGAAGCTTTCTTT

D: .
V: TRBV4-1
J: TRBJ2-7
size: .
CDR3: CASRLNQGTKHYEQYF
DNA: TGCGCCAGCAGATTAAACCAGGGGACGAAACACTACGAGCAGTACTTC

D: .
V: TRBV2
J: TRBJ1-6
size: .
CDR3: CASSVRQSSYNSPLHF
DNA: TGTGCCAGCAGTGTGAGACAGAGCTCCTATAATTCACCCCTCCACTTT

D: .
V: TRBV19
J: TRBJ2-7
size: .
CDR3: CASSIDGIPYEQYF
DNA: TGTGCCAGTAGTATCGACGGGATTCCCTACGAGCAGTACTTC

D: .
V: TRBV7-2
J: TRBJ1-4
size: .
CDR3: CASSSYIRVGEKLFF
DNA: TGTGCCAGCAGCTCTTACATCCGGGTCGGTGAAAAACTGTTTTTT

D: .
V: TRBV4-1
J: TRBJ2-3
size: few
CDR3: CASSQVGQASTDTQYF
DNA: TGCGCCAGCAGCCAAGTCGGGCAGGCCTCCACAGATACGCAGTATTTT

D: .
V: TRBV5-1
J: TRBJ1-1
size: .
CDR3: CASKLTGNTEAFF
DNA: TGCGCCAGCAAACTGACGGGTAACACTGAAGCTTTCTTT

D: TRBD1
V: TRBV7-2
J: TRBJ2-7
size: .
CDR3: CASTKDRGSYEQYF
DNA: TGTGCCAGCACCAAGGACAGGGGTTCCTACGAGCAGTACTTC

D: .
V: TRBV7-9
J: TRBJ2-7
size: many
CDR3: CASSFQGPSYEQYF
DNA: TGTGCCAGCAGTTTTCAGGGTCCTTCCTACGAGCAGTACTTC

D: TRBD1
V: TRBV28
J: TRBJ2-7
size: few
CDR3: CASRPGQSRGEQYF
DNA: TGTGCCAGCAGACCGGGACAGTCTCGGGGCGAGCAGTACTTC

D: .
V: TRBV6-5
J: TRBJ1-6
size: .
CDR3: CASSYTRDMPVPLHF
DNA: TGTGCCAGCAGTTACACTCGGGACATGCCAGTACCCCTCCACTTT

D: TRBD2
V: TRBV7-9
J: TRBJ2-1
size: many
CDR3: CASKVAGVLNEQFF
DNA: TGTGCCAGCAAGGTAGCGGGGGTACTCAATGAGCAGTTCTTC

D: .
V: TRBV7-2
J: TRBJ2-3
size: many
CDR3: CASSPPSADTQYF
DNA: TGTGCCAGCAGTCCCCCTAGCGCAGATACGCAGTATTTT

D: .
V: TRBV7-8
J: TRBJ2-1
size: .
CDR3: CASSLTGFFYNEQFF
DNA: TGTGCCAGCAGCCTAACAGGTTTCTTCTACAATGAGCAGTTCTTC

D: TRBD1
V: TRBV28
J: TRBJ2-1
size: .
CDR3: CASSYRQGAHKHNEQFF
DNA: TGTGCCAGCAGCTATAGACAGGGGGCGCATAAACACAATGAGCAGTTCTTC

D: TRBD1
V: TRBV28
J: TRBJ2-1
size: few
CDR3: CASSSPDTGGNEQFF
DNA: TGTGCCAGCAGTTCGCCGGATACAGGGGGCAATGAGCAGTTCTTC

D: .
V: TRBV7-2
J: TRBJ1-1
size: .
CDR3: CASSSTGYEAFF
DNA: TGTGCCAGCAGCTCCACAGGGTATGAAGCTTTCTTT

D: TRBD1
V: TRBV12-3/TRBV12-4
J: TRBJ1-2
size: few
CDR3: CASSPDWTGRGYTF
DNA: TGTGCCAGCAGCCCCGATTGGACAGGGAGGGGCTACACCTTC

D: .
V: TRBV3-1
J: TRBJ2-1
size: .
CDR3: CASSQDRISQVPQQFF
DNA: TGTGCCAGCAGCCAAGATCGGATAAGCCAGGTACCCCAGCAGTTCTTC

D: .
V: TRBV28
J: TRBJ2-7
size: many
CDR3: CASSLGTWGEQYF
DNA: TGTGCCAGCAGTTTAGGTACCTGGGGCGAGCAGTACTTC

D: TRBD1
V: TRBV7-2
J: TRBJ2-5
size: .
CDR3: CASSRDRGLEETQYF
DNA: TGTGCCAGCAGCCGGGACAGGGGGCTAGAAGAGACCCAGTACTTC

D: TRBD1
V: TRBV4-2
J: TRBJ1-6
size: few
CDR3: CASSQLGQNNSPLHF
DNA: TGTGCCAGCAGCCAACTGGGACAGAATAATTCACCCCTCCACTTT

D: .
V: TRBV5-1
J: TRBJ2-6
size: .
CDR3: CASSLTGSGANVLTF
DNA: TGCGCCAGCAGCTTAACAGGCTCTGGGGCCAACGTCCTGACTTTC

D: .
V: TRBV7-2
J: TRBJ2-7
size: many
CDR3: CASSLDGYSSYEQYF
DNA: TGTGCCAGCAGCTTAGACGGGTATAGCTCCTACGAGCAGTACTTC

D: .
V: TRBV11-2
J: TRBJ2-3
size: many
CDR3: CASSRLGDTQYF
DNA: TGTGCCAGCAGCCGGCTTGGAGATACGCAGTATTTT

D: .
V: TRBV7-2
J: TRBJ2-1
size: many
CDR3: CASSLDGTLNEQFF
DNA: TGTGCCAGCAGCTTAGACGGGACTCTAAATGAGCAGTTCTTC

D: .
V: TRBV29-1
J: TRBJ2-6
size: .
CDR3: CSVEGTGISGANVLTF
DNA: TGCAGCGTTGAAGGTACTGGAATTTCTGGGGCCAACGTCCTGACTTTC

D: .
V: TRBV27
J: TRBJ2-2
size: many
CDR3: CASRGTANTGELFF
DNA: TGTGCCAGCAGGGGGACGGCGAACACCGGGGAGCTGTTTTTT

D: TRBD2
V: TRBV6-5
J: TRBJ2-7
size: .
CDR3: CASSYSWTSSYEQYF
DNA: TGTGCCAGCAGTTACTCGTGGACTAGCTCCTACGAGCAGTACTTC